This T cell receptor (beta chain) was observed in a study of T cell responses to AZD1222 COVID-19 vaccine (dated by TCRdb to the early 2020s). In the study overall: A total of approximately 240 trial participants underwent TCR sequencing, of whom some 200 had received two doses of AZD1222 and around 25 had received two doses of the MenACWY control vaccine. Enrollment into the trials was organized by age into subgroups of 18-55, 56-69 and 70-plus years, and those subgroups contained approximately 150, 30 and 60 TCR-sequenced participants, respectively.

The time point label, as the study defines it: about 28 days (+/-7) after the second vaccine dose. Because spike-specific TCR depth and breadth did not differ between the two schedules, AZD1222 recipients who got a second dose at roughly 4 weeks were pooled with those who got a second dose at roughly 12 weeks. Samples from vaccinated people were obtained from the UK trials COV001 and COV002, which included a single-blind randomized controlled phase 2/3 trial of AZD1222 (ChAdOx1 nCoV-19) in healthy adults. For TCRbeta chain sequencing, PBMC samples from trial participants were taken at day 0 and at day 28 after the second dose. General findings and caveats noted by the study authors: No day 14 peak-response samples were available, so repertoires were characterized only after the peak T cell response. Conclusions about previously exposed vaccinees are limited, since just 6 or 7 AZD1222 recipients were seropositive for SARS-CoV-2 at baseline. The vaccine-associated CD4 TCRs covered the entire spike protein, and the dominant responses fell in regions 160-218 and 743-854. The 56-69-year group was small, and its depth increase did not reach significance, likely because of low power. After two AZD1222 doses, spike-specific TCR breadth and depth were significantly higher than at day 0 and than in MenACWY recipients. Nearly half of unique spike-specific TCRs reportedly recognized epitopes outside regions mutated in the B.1.351 and B.1.1.7 variants. Most participants were white British and females outnumbered males, and the authors suggested that clonal diversity may have been underestimated.

The CDR3 has 14 amino acids, counting the end cysteine and phenylalanine. Of the read, only the CDR3 DNA is kept; its 42 bases are in frame from base 1. Sequences SGDLS (CDR1) and YYNGEE (CDR2) are obtained from the germline V gene. V is pared back by 0 bases and J by 1 base, with 5 bases lying between the germline termini. To note about this clone: It lacks a known antigen. Within one base of it there is no much larger clone, and no base qualities were kept. This CDR3 is also generated by other DNA sequences in the sample.

The CDR3 regions of human TCRbeta chains were subjected to immunosequencing. In the paper's pipeline: Repertoire TCRs were matched against a reference library of SARS-CoV-2-specific TCRs generated with the MIRA antigen-specificity platform. Breadth was defined as the fraction of unique TCRs that were SARS-CoV-2-associated, and depth was defined as the fraction of total T cells that were SARS-CoV-2-associated. Each spike-specific TCR was assigned to its reactive spike region and to a CD4 or CD8 class using the MIRA data. Log10-transformed breadth and depth values were compared by one-way ANOVA with Sidak's multiple comparisons tests. TCRdb limited this immuneACCESS table to in-frame rearrangements with V and J called. A share of clones is missing; checked studies link under half to unresolved V genes, and the rest is unexplained. That table furnishes V, J and clone size, whereas the DNA furnished D and trimming. This sample is represented by about 180,000 clones; 94% of them were singletons. About 1.5% of the sample goes to the ten largest clones.

The material was peripheral blood, obtained 28 days after the second AZD1222 dose. This TCR was sampled from an adult who received the AZD1222 COVID-19 vaccine. The sequence links TRBV9 to TRBJ1-3; confidence is insufficient to name the D gene. The bases are TGTGCCAGCAGCGTAGAAGGATCTGGAAACACCATATATTTT. Translated, it gives CASSVEGSGNTIYF. The CDR3, completed at both ends by the reference TRBV9 and TRBJ1-3 genes, gives the full variable domain DSGVTQTPKHLITATGQRVTLRCSPRSGDLSVYWYQQSLDQGLQFLIQYYNGEERAKGNILERFSAQQFPDLHSELNLSSLELGDSALYFCASSVEGSGNTIYFGEGSWLTVV.